The rows below give T cell receptor beta chains drawn from one sample of a study of blood T cell repertoires in COVID-19. This table comes from immunoSEQ multiplex PCR, and its TCRdb copy is limited to in-frame clones, with some not included. Of roughly 61,000 clones detected, approximately 81% appear once; the ten largest clones hold around 4.5%. Sequencing used peripheral blood. The receptors were gathered from a middle-aged man with active COVID-19. The CDR3 runs from the conserved cysteine through the conserved F or W. The order of the fields is J gene, V gene, D gene, CDR3 protein. A D gene is named only where the DNA matches it firmly.

J gene: TRBJ2-1; V gene: TRBV15; D gene: TRBD2; CDR3 protein: CATSPLLASGRANEQFF
J gene: TRBJ2-7; V gene: TRBV27; D gene: TRBD2; CDR3 protein: CASSGLATTYEQYF
J gene: TRBJ2-7; V gene: TRBV5-4; D gene: TRBD2; CDR3 protein: CASSLAGGPFEQYF
J gene: TRBJ1-3; V gene: TRBV2; D gene: NA; CDR3 protein: CASAQVRIAGNTIYF
J gene: TRBJ2-7; V gene: TRBV5-1; D gene: NA; CDR3 protein: CASSLVAGRGYEQYF
J gene: TRBJ2-7; V gene: TRBV20-1; D gene: TRBD1; CDR3 protein: CSPGQNYEQYF
J gene: TRBJ1-5; V gene: TRBV2; D gene: NA; CDR3 protein: CASRSNRGNQPQHF
J gene: TRBJ2-3; V gene: TRBV4-1; D gene: TRBD2; CDR3 protein: CASSQAGGLAGHIGGTDTQYF
J gene: TRBJ1-2; V gene: TRBV6-1; D gene: NA; CDR3 protein: CASSEYLSGYTF
J gene: TRBJ2-1; V gene: TRBV7-2; D gene: TRBD2; CDR3 protein: CASSLLATGGEEQFF
J gene: TRBJ1-1; V gene: TRBV28; D gene: TRBD1; CDR3 protein: CASSSQGAWTEAFF
J gene: TRBJ2-5; V gene: TRBV27; D gene: NA; CDR3 protein: CASSFLDSGDQETQYF
J gene: TRBJ2-2; V gene: TRBV19; D gene: NA; CDR3 protein: CASSIQGSRTGELFF
J gene: TRBJ1-5; V gene: TRBV19; D gene: NA; CDR3 protein: CASSTTGGNQPQHF
J gene: TRBJ1-5; V gene: TRBV24-1; D gene: NA; CDR3 protein: CATTYSNQPQHF
J gene: TRBJ2-3; V gene: TRBV19; D gene: NA; CDR3 protein: CASSRLEEFDTQYF
J gene: TRBJ1-1; V gene: TRBV14; D gene: NA; CDR3 protein: CASSQTENTEAFF
J gene: TRBJ2-1; V gene: TRBV18; D gene: TRBD2; CDR3 protein: CASSPRGTSGFNEQFF
J gene: TRBJ2-3; V gene: TRBV3-1/TRBV3-2; D gene: TRBD2; CDR3 protein: CASSQESWTSGYTDTQYF
J gene: TRBJ2-3; V gene: TRBV27; D gene: TRBD2; CDR3 protein: CASRLRLAFTTDTQYF
J gene: TRBJ1-4; V gene: TRBV7-9; D gene: NA; CDR3 protein: CASSLMSGITTNEKLFF
J gene: TRBJ1-4; V gene: TRBV6-5; D gene: TRBD1; CDR3 protein: CASQGQENEKLFF